Below, one T cell receptor (beta chain) is given with its context. Its antigen is unknown. The read terminates 3 residues ahead of where the CDR3 ends, so the germline J gene completes it. Sequencing input was equivalent genomic DNA from CVID and controls. The assay was immunoSEQ multiplex PCR, and TCRdb's table has in-frame clones only and misses some. Altogether more than 13,000 clones were found in the sample, and no singletons occur. These data are taken from a study of T cell clonality in common variable immunodeficiency. The CDR3 spans 15 residues. The junction had 7 bases not matched to a gene; V was cut back by 2 bases and J by 6 bases. Germline assignment: CDR1 KGHSH and CDR2 LQKENI. Of CVID subjects, more than twelve were female and 30 or so male, mean age roughly 40. Study-level findings and limits: Fewer deletions and N-nucleotide insertions were reportedly seen in common variable immunodeficiency TCR beta sequences.

This rearrangement joins TRBV18 to TRBJ2-3; 8 bases fit TRBD1. The TCR originated in a human donor with common variable immunodeficiency. The sequenced material came from peripheral blood mononuclear cells. CDR3 DNA, as far as it was read: TGTGCCAGCTCACCAGTAACAGGGGGGTTGGATACG. Translating gives CASSPVTGGLDT. The full CDR3 sequence reads CASSPVTGGLDTQYF.